These 29 T cell receptor beta chains were sequenced from one sample in a study of post-analysis software for immune sequencing data (dated by TCRdb to the mid-2010s). Overall study results and their limits: Significantly higher frequencies in patients than in controls were found for roughly 5 TRBV segments, including TRBV5-6, TRBV5-1 and TRBV20-1.

Their target antigens are unknown. The library was prepared using PCR. The sample was run on an Illumina HiSeq 2500. Unique molecular identifiers were incorporated into TCR beta cDNA libraries to reduce PCR and sequencing biases. TCRdb took the public reads, trimmed them with fastp at Q25, ran MiXCR for clone calling and kept in-frame beta chains. Entries are consolidated by CDR3 protein sequence, retaining the most common genes and DNA. The sample yields 750,000 to 950,000 distinct CDR3 sequences; 53% were counted once. Under 6% of the sample is taken by the ten largest. The sample taken for sequencing was blood. All receptors come from a girl between 5 and 17 years old with multiple sclerosis.

The chain has TRBV7-8 and TRBJ1-1, with a weak D call TRBD1 (6 bases). V dropped 4 bases and J dropped 5 bases, with 11 bases sitting between them. The CDR3 consists of 13 residues. Germline V gene data show CDR1 as SGHVS and CDR2 as FQNEAQ. DNA for the CDR3: TGTGCCAGCAGCTCAAAGGGGGATACTGAAGCTTTCTTT. This codes for CASSSKGDTEAFF.

This clonotype was detected only a few times. J is TRBJ2-6 and V is TRBV5-1, with D uncertain. This CDR3 comprises 16 residues. Germline CDR1 SGHRS, CDR2 YFSETQ. Trimming removed 5 bases from V and 4 bases from J, with 16 bases in between. CDR3 sequence: CASRVSVGSGANVLTF. CDR3 DNA: TGCGCCAGCAGAGTTTCTGTAGGTTCAGGGGCCAACGTCCTGACTTTC.

The chain joins TRBV29-1 to TRBJ2-7; 7 bases match TRBD1. Trimming took 3 bases from V and 0 from J; bases not matched to a gene: 8. This CDR3 contains 15 residues. Germline values: CDR1 SQVTM, CDR2 ANQGSEA. The CDR3 is CSVEVTGTDSYEQYF. For the CDR3, the DNA is TGCAGCGTTGAGGTTACCGGGACAGACTCCTACGAGCAGTACTTC.

This chain joins TRBV10-1 and TRBJ2-5; D perhaps matches TRBD2 (6 bases). The J call is in doubt because the DNA end fits TRBJ2-7 better. Germline CDR1 WNHNN, CDR2 SYGVQD (reference sequence). CDR3 length: 15 amino acids. The CDR3 nucleotides read TGCGCCAGCAGTGAGTCGACGCCGGGGGTACACGAGCAGTACTTC. This encodes CASSESTPGVHEQYF.

This clonotype was observed a handful of times. This rearrangement joins TRBV7-6 to TRBJ2-7; the match to TRBD2 covers 10 bases. Germline values: CDR1 SGHVS, CDR2 FNYEAQ. The J segment lost 4 bases and the V segment lost 0 bases, leaving 6 bases of the junction unmatched. This CDR3 is 16 amino acids long. The CDR3 bases are TGTGCCAGCAGCTTAGCGGCTAGCGGGGGTACATACGAGCAGTACTTC. Translated, it gives CASSLAASGGTYEQYF.

The genes are TRBV3-1 and TRBJ2-4; TRBD1 matches at 8 bases. Germline V gene lookup returns CDR1 LGHDT and CDR2 YNNKEL (reference sequence). This CDR3 comprises 19 residues. The V segment lost 2 bases and the J segment 0 bases; nucleotides outside the gene matches: 12. CDR3 nucleotide sequence: TGTGCCAGCAGCCAAAGGCTACCGTCGACAGGGGTAGCCAAAAACATTCAGTACTTC. It codes for CASSQRLPSTGVAKNIQYF.

V usage is TRBV6-5 and J usage is TRBJ1-1, with 7 bases that match TRBD1. J gave up 1 base and V 4 bases, and 6 bases lay outside the gene matches. CDR3 length: 15 residues. Germline CDR1 reads MNHEY; CDR2 reads SVGAGI. The CDR3, as DNA: TGTGCCAGCAGTTGGAGCAGACAGGGGAACACTGAAGCTTTCTTT. Translating gives CASSWSRQGNTEAFF.

The chain has TRBV6-5 and TRBJ2-5; D is uncertain. The V and J ends lost 0 bases and 4 bases respectively, with 12 bases between them. This CDR3 region has 15 residues. Germline loops: CDR1 MNHEY, CDR2 SVGAGI. The CDR3 spells CASSYSGSVRETQYF. For the CDR3, the DNA is TGTGCCAGCAGTTACTCGGGGTCAGTTCGAGAGACCCAGTACTTC.

This clonotype has only a few counts. The chain recombines TRBV5-1 with TRBJ2-5; D is possibly TRBD1 or TRBD2 (5 bases each). The CDR3 length is 12 residues. Germline V gene sequence: CDR1 SGHRS, CDR2 YFSETQ. Trimming took 4 bases from V and 7 from J, leaving 11 bases between them. The chain's CDR3 is CASSGDRGTQYF. The CDR3 nucleotides are TGCGCCAGCAGCGGGGACCGCGGGACCCAGTACTTC.

This clonotype was detected once. This chain links TRBV5-1 with TRBJ1-4; 11 bases are shared with TRBD1. Germline CDR1 SGHRS, CDR2 YFSETQ. The V gene end was trimmed by 4 bases and the J gene end by 7 bases; junction bases not matched to a gene: 3. The CDR3 loop spans 14 amino acids. The CDR3 protein is CASSPGQGAEKLFF. CDR3 in DNA: TGCGCCAGCAGCCCTGGACAGGGGGCTGAAAAACTGTTTTTT.

The chain recombines TRBV25-1 with TRBJ2-5; D is ambiguous. The CDR3 consists of 15 residues. V was cut by 3 bases and J by 9 bases, with 20 bases left in between. The germline V gene has CDR1 MGHDK and CDR2 SYGVNS. The CDR3 is CASSEGFGPVAAQYF. In nucleotides, the CDR3 is TGTGCCAGCAGTGAGGGGTTCGGACCGGTCGCGGCCCAGTACTTC. The variable domain in full, with the rest retrieved from reference TRBV25-1 and TRBJ2-5, is EADIYQTPRYLVIGTGKKITLECSQTMGHDKMYWYQQDPGMELHLIHYSYGVNSTEKGDLSSESTVSRIRTEHFPLTLESARPSHTSQYLCASSEGFGPVAAQYFGPGTRLLVL.

This clonotype came up a few times. The V gene is TRBV12-3 or TRBV12-4, the J gene TRBJ2-1; 10 nucleotides align to TRBD1. This CDR3 spans 14 amino acids. J was trimmed by 8 bases and V by 4 bases; bases with no gene match: 5. The CDR3 protein is CASSYGTGVDEQFF. The CDR3 bases are TGTGCCAGCAGTTACGGGACAGGGGTGGATGAGCAGTTCTTC.

The rearrangement uses TRBV10-3 and TRBJ2-3; 9 nucleotides align to TRBD1. This CDR3 is built from 15 residues. Trimming at V came to 11 bases and at J to 8 bases, leaving 17 bases not matched to a gene. Germline V gene lookup returns CDR1 ENHRY and CDR2 SYGVKD. This chain's CDR3 is CASTGGQGVLGTQYF. The CDR3 DNA follows: TGTGCCTCAACGGGGGGACAGGGTGTTCTAGGTACGCAGTATTTT.

The V gene is TRBV29-1, the J gene TRBJ2-7; 8 bases map to TRBD1. The CDR3 contains 14 residues. V trimming: 4 bases; J trimming: 1 base; junction bases outside the gene matches: 6. CDR1 SQVTM and CDR2 ANQGSEA come from the germline V gene. The CDR3 sequence: CSVVGQEDSYEQYF. CDR3 DNA sequence: TGCAGCGTTGTGGGACAGGAGGATTCCTACGAGCAGTACTTC.

The rearrangement links TRBV5-1 to TRBJ2-5; D remains unclear. The J call is doubtful: the DNA matches TRBJ2-7 better. The CDR3 runs 16 residues. Germline lookup yields CDR1 SGHRS and CDR2 YFSETQ. The CDR3 protein is CASSLEGPQDTYEQYF. DNA for the CDR3: TGCGCCAGCAGCTTGGAGGGCCCCCAAGACACCTACGAGCAGTACTTC.

The chain is built from TRBV7-2 and TRBJ2-5; 7 bases align to TRBD2. V dropped 1 base and J dropped 5; count of bases not matched to a gene: 10. CDR1 is SGHTA and CDR2 is FQGNSA in the germline V gene. This CDR3 comprises 16 residues. CDR3 sequence (DNA): TGTGCCAGCAGCTTAGTTAGGCTAGCGGTTAAGGAGACCCAGTACTTC. Protein product: CASSLVRLAVKETQYF.

This chain connects TRBV7-8 to TRBJ1-2; 7 bases map to TRBD1. The CDR3 spans 18 residues. Germline values: CDR1 SGHVS, CDR2 FQNEAQ. V lost 0 bases and J lost 7; bases outside the gene matches: 17. This chain's CDR3 is CASSLARFRGSLSGGYTF. In DNA form, the CDR3 reads TGTGCCAGCAGCTTAGCCCGGTTCAGGGGGTCCCTTTCAGGTGGCTACACCTTC.

The chain joins TRBV5-1 to TRBJ1-1, with D tentatively TRBD1 (5 bases). The V end was cut by 4 bases, the J end by 7 bases, with 14 bases between. The length of the CDR3 is 13 residues. CDR1 and CDR2 (germline): SGHRS, YFSETQ. The CDR3 sequence is CASSGRIGGEAFF. The DNA for the CDR3 is TGCGCCAGCAGCGGACGAATCGGGGGTGAAGCTTTCTTT.

This chain uses TRBV12-3 or TRBV12-4 with TRBJ1-2; TRBD1 might be the D (5 bases). The CDR3 extends over 15 amino acids. V was shortened by 2 bases and J by 3 bases, with 13 bases between the two germline ends. Here the CDR3 DNA reads TGTGCCAGCAGTTTAAAGACAGCCATACACTATGGCTACACCTTC. Protein product: CASSLKTAIHYGYTF.

The chain joins TRBV12-3 or TRBV12-4 to TRBJ2-7; 8 nucleotides match TRBD1. Losses at the gene ends were 7 bases for V and 1 base for J; bases not matched to a gene: 9. The length of the CDR3 is 15 residues. In DNA form, the CDR3 reads TGTGCCAGCACCCCTGCGGACAGGGAATCCTACGAGCAGTACTTC. Protein product: CASTPADRESYEQYF.

The V call is TRBV7-9, the J call TRBJ1-2, with 8 bases aligning to TRBD1. Germline V CDR1 and CDR2: SEHNR, FQNEAQ (reference sequence). This CDR3 is 14 amino acids long. V dropped 6 bases and J dropped 8; count of bases not matched to a gene: 11. The CDR3 here is CASSWTGPTEGYTF. DNA for the CDR3: TGTGCCAGCAGTTGGACAGGGCCGACGGAGGGCTACACCTTC.

The chain employs TRBV2 and TRBJ1-5, with D perhaps TRBD1 (6 bases). V lost 4 bases to trimming and J lost 0 bases, with 10 bases between them. The CDR3 extends over 15 amino acids. CDR1 SNHLY and CDR2 FYNNEI come from the germline V gene. CDR3 amino acids: CASSAGVYSNQPQHF. In nucleotides, the CDR3 is TGTGCCAGCAGTGCAGGGGTTTATAGCAATCAGCCCCAGCATTTT.

The V and J genes are TRBV24-1 and TRBJ1-2; 8 bases fit TRBD1. V was pared by 4 bases and J by 5 bases, with 5 bases of the junction left unmatched. Per germline, CDR1 KGHDR and CDR2 SFDVKD. The CDR3 totals 14 residues. CDR3 protein: CATSDPTGVYGYTF. In nucleotides, the CDR3 is TGTGCCACCAGTGACCCGACAGGGGTATATGGCTACACCTTC.

Of note for this clonotype: The conserved phenylalanine or tryptophan is not found at the CDR3 terminus, so this likely reflects a read error. V gene TRBV7-3 combines with J gene TRBJ1-5; unclear D gene. The length of the CDR3 is 16 residues. V shed 6 bases and J shed 1 base, with 16 bases lying between them. Germline V gene lookup returns CDR1 SGHTA and CDR2 FQGTGA. CDR3 in amino acids: CASRARGGTSNQPQHV. CDR3 in DNA: TGTGCCAGCAGGGCGCGGGGAGGCACCAGCAATCAGCCCCAGCATGTT.

The rearrangement joins TRBV20-1 to TRBJ2-1; 9 bases agree with TRBD2. From germline, CDR1 is DFQATT and CDR2 SNEGSKA (reference sequence). J gave up 2 bases and V 2 bases, and 4 bases lay outside the gene matches. The CDR3 length is 15 residues. CDR3 residues: CSARRLAVTYNEQFF. CDR3 DNA sequence: TGCAGTGCTAGACGACTAGCGGTGACCTACAATGAGCAGTTCTTC.

The rearrangement links TRBV20-1 to TRBJ2-1; 10 bases agree with TRBD2. Germline V CDR1 and CDR2: DFQATT, SNEGSKA (reference sequence). With 6 bases clipped from V and 5 bases from J, the junction kept 4 bases outside the gene matches. The CDR3 is 13 residues long. The DNA for the CDR3 is TGCAGTGCGCACACTAGCGGGAACAATGAGCAGTTCTTC. This codes for CSAHTSGNNEQFF.

In its sample, this clonotype was seen a few times. The chain combines TRBV4-1 with TRBJ2-1, with D possibly matching TRBD1 (6 bases). Trimming left V 1 base short and J 10 bases short, with 14 bases between. CDR1 and CDR2 from the germline V gene are MGHRA and YSYEKL. This CDR3 comprises 14 residues. CDR3 sequence reads: CASSQVNRVREQFF. CDR3 coding DNA: TGCGCCAGCAGCCAAGTCAACAGGGTTCGGGAGCAGTTCTTC.

The chain couples TRBV10-3 to TRBJ2-5, with 11 bases that match TRBD2. The DNA end lines up better with TRBJ2-7; the J call may be wrong. CDR3 length: 17 amino acids. CDR1 ENHRY and CDR2 SYGVKD come from the germline V gene. The CDR3 nucleotides read TGTGCCATCAGCATCGGGACTAGCGGCCCCTTCTCCTACGAGCAGTACTTC. It is translated as CAISIGTSGPFSYEQYF.

This clonotype was seen a handful of times. The chain is built from TRBV7-2 and TRBJ2-7; the D gene is possibly TRBD1 (5 bases). Per the germline V gene, CDR1 is SGHTA and CDR2 is FQGNSA. The CDR3 length is 15 residues. Trimming took 6 bases from V and 0 from J, leaving 15 bases between them. The CDR3: CASRSDRTNSYEQYF. For the CDR3, the DNA is TGTGCCAGCAGATCCGACAGAACTAACTCCTACGAGCAGTACTTC.